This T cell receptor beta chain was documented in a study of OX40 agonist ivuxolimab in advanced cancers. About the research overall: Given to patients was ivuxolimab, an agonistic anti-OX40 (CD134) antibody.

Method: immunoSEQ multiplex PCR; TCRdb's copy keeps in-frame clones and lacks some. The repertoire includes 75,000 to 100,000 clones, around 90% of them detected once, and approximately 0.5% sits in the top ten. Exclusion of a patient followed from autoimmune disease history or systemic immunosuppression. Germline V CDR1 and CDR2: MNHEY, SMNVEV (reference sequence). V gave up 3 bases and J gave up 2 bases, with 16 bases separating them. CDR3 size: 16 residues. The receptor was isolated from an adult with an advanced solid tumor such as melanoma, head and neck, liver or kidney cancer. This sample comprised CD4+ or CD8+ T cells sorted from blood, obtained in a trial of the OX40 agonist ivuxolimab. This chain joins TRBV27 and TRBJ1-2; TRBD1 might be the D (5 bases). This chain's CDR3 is CASSFRSRRDNYGYTF. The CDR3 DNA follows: TGTGCCAGCAGTTTCCGCTCGCGCCGGGACAACTATGGCTACACCTTC.